Shown below are 16 T cell receptor beta chains from a single sample sequenced in a study of identifying expanded T cells in peripheral blood. TCRdb's copy holds only in-frame clones and misses some; the assay was immunoSEQ multiplex PCR. The sample comprises 70,000 to 100,000 clones, roughly 86% of which are singletons, and 5.5% to 6.5% rests with the top ten. The specimen was blood. These TCRs come from a person aged 18 to 75 in good health.

V is TRBV2 and J is TRBJ1-4; tentatively, D is TRBD1 (6 bases). Trimming stripped 10 bases from V and 11 bases from J, with 11 bases between. The CDR3 is 10 amino acids. Per germline, CDR1 SNHLY and CDR2 FYNNEI. The chain's CDR3 is CAIARGKLFF. The CDR3 DNA follows: TGTGCCATCGCGAGGGGGAAACTGTTTTTT.

The rearrangement joins TRBV18 to TRBJ2-5; D remains ambiguous. Germline V gene sequence: CDR1 KGHSH, CDR2 LQKENI. V was trimmed by 0 bases and J by 1 base, leaving 9 bases between them. The CDR3 has 15 amino acids. CDR3 loop: CASSPPGTAQETQYF. CDR3 coding DNA: TGTGCCAGCTCACCACCTGGTACAGCCCAAGAGACCCAGTACTTC. The entire variable domain, with the rest obtained from reference TRBV18 and TRBJ2-5, is as follows: NAGVMQNPRHLVRRRGQEARLRCSPMKGHSHVYWYRQLPEEGLKFMVYLQKENIIDESGMPKERFSAEFPKEGPSILRIQQVVRGDSAAYFCASSPPGTAQETQYFGPGTRLLVL.

The chain has TRBV19 and TRBJ1-2; D unresolved. The CDR3 totals 13 residues. V lost 3 bases and J lost 7, with 12 bases in between. Per the germline V gene, CDR1 is LNHDA and CDR2 is SQIVND (reference sequence). The CDR3 loop is CASSIGGGLGYTF. CDR3 nucleotides: TGTGCCAGTAGTATCGGTGGAGGGCTTGGCTACACCTTC.

The DNA for the CDR3 is TGTGCCAGCAGGTTAGGGAACACCGGGGAGCTGTTTTTT. It codes for CASRLGNTGELFF. V is TRBV2 and J is TRBJ2-2; D gene uncertain. Germline lookup yields CDR1 SNHLY and CDR2 FYNNEI. V dropped 6 bases and J dropped 1 base, with 6 bases sitting between them. The length of the CDR3 is 13 residues.

The chain uses TRBV6-4 and TRBJ1-2; TRBD1 matches 8 bases. The CDR3 has 15 residues. Per the germline V gene, CDR1 is MRHNA and CDR2 is SNTAGT. V lost 6 bases to trimming and J lost 4 bases; unmatched junction nucleotides: 10. The CDR3 bases are TGTGCCAGCAGGCCCGACAGGGGATGGCCCTATGGCTACACCTTC. As protein: CASRPDRGWPYGYTF.

This sequence joins TRBV7-9 and TRBJ2-7; D is possibly TRBD2 (6 bases). CDR3 length: 15 residues. Trimming took off 5 bases at V and 2 bases at J, with 16 bases between the two ends. Germline CDR1 SEHNR, CDR2 FQNEAQ (reference sequence). CDR3 sequence: CASSPQRLATYEQYF. In DNA form, the CDR3 reads TGTGCCAGCAGCCCCCAGCGTCTAGCGACCTACGAGCAGTACTTC.

This rearrangement joins TRBV7-2 to TRBJ1-1; D gene ambiguous. The V gene's germline CDR1 is SGHTA and CDR2 FQGNSA. V was pared by 0 bases and J by 2 bases, with 10 bases between. This CDR3 region has 15 residues. The CDR3 loop is CASSLASSGNTEAFF. The CDR3 DNA reads as TGTGCCAGCAGCTTAGCCAGCTCCGGAAACACTGAAGCTTTCTTT.

This chain links TRBV7-6 with TRBJ2-3, with 9 bases identical to TRBD2. This CDR3 region has 16 residues. Trimming cost V 5 bases and J 3 bases; bases outside gene matches: 9. The germline V gene encodes CDR1 SGHVS and CDR2 FNYEAQ. The chain's CDR3 is CASSPRLAGFTDTQYF. CDR3 nucleotide sequence: TGTGCCAGCAGCCCGAGGCTAGCGGGGTTTACAGATACGCAGTATTTT.

This chain links TRBV5-6 with TRBJ1-1, with D maybe TRBD1 (6 bases). Trimming pared 0 bases from V and 10 bases from J, leaving 16 bases between. CDR1 is SGHDT and CDR2 is YYEEEE in the germline V gene. The CDR3 totals 14 residues. CDR3 coding DNA: TGTGCCAGCAGCTTGGTATCCAGGGGTGGGGGAGCTTTCTTT. This codes for CASSLVSRGGGAFF. The entire variable domain, with the rest obtained from reference TRBV5-6 and TRBJ1-1, is as follows: DAGVTQSPTHLIKTRGQQVTLRCSPKSGHDTVSWYQQALGQGPQFIFQYYEEEERQRGNFPDRFSGHQFPNYSSELNVNALLLGDSALYLCASSLVSRGGGAFFGQGTRLTVV.

This clone is a singleton in its sample. V usage is TRBV5-6 and J usage is TRBJ1-5; D is ambiguous. The ends were cut back, 3 bases at V and 6 bases at J, with 16 bases in the middle. There are 15 residues in the CDR3. Germline V gene lookup returns CDR1 SGHDT and CDR2 YYEEEE. The CDR3 region is CASSWYQSRPQPQHF. The CDR3 bases are TGTGCCAGCAGCTGGTACCAAAGTCGACCTCAGCCCCAGCATTTT.

The chain links TRBV5-1 to TRBJ2-7; D remains ambiguous. The CDR3 has 13 amino acids. V shed 4 bases and J shed 0 bases, with 8 bases lying between them. Germline values: CDR1 SGHRS, CDR2 YFSETQ. CDR3 DNA sequence: TGCGCCAGCAGCCGGATCTACTCCTACGAGCAGTACTTC. This translates into CASSRIYSYEQYF.

This clone was counted a few times. The chain recombines TRBV2 with TRBJ1-5; no definite D call. V dropped 7 bases and J dropped 5 bases, with 18 bases sitting between them. Germline V lookup: CDR1 SNHLY, CDR2 FYNNEI. The CDR3 runs 15 residues. The CDR3 is CASTYQSLTHQPQHF. The CDR3 nucleotides read TGTGCCAGCACCTATCAGTCTCTAACCCATCAGCCCCAGCATTTT.

This rearrangement joins TRBV5-1 to TRBJ2-5; D possibly corresponds to TRBD1 (5 bases). In germline, CDR1 is SGHRS, CDR2 YFSETQ. Trimming shortened V by 2 bases and J by 4 bases, and 9 bases separated the two germline ends. This CDR3 comprises 13 residues. The CDR3 nucleotides are TGCGCCAGCAGCTTAACAGGTCCAGAGACCCAGTACTTC. Translation gives CASSLTGPETQYF.

The chain is built from TRBV2 and TRBJ2-2, with D unresolved. Germline V gives CDR1 SNHLY, CDR2 FYNNEI. V lost 6 bases and J 2 bases, leaving 7 bases between the germline ends. There are 13 residues in the CDR3. The CDR3 protein is CASRRSNTGELFF. The CDR3 DNA reads as TGTGCCAGCAGGCGTTCTAACACCGGGGAGCTGTTTTTT. Full variable domain (missing parts from reference TRBV2 and TRBJ2-2): EPEVTQTPSHQVTQMGQEVILRCVPISNHLYFYWYRQILGQKVEFLVSFYNNEISEKSEIFDDQFSVERPDGSNFTLKIRSTKLEDSAMYFCASRRSNTGELFFGEGSRLTVL.

This clone came up once. The V and J genes are TRBV2 and TRBJ1-6; tentatively, D is TRBD1 (5 bases). The V and J ends lost 0 bases and 10 bases respectively, with 19 bases between them. Germline CDR1 is SNHLY and CDR2 is FYNNEI. The CDR3 runs 17 residues. The CDR3 spells CASSEARLGGVNSPLHF. CDR3 DNA sequence: TGTGCCAGCAGTGAAGCGCGGTTGGGAGGGGTCAACTCACCCCTCCACTTT.

This sequence joins TRBV29-1 and TRBJ2-2, with unresolved D. V lost 1 base and J lost 1, with 7 bases in between. This CDR3 has 14 amino acids. Germline CDR1 and CDR2: SQVTM and ANQGSEA. CDR3 region: CSVEVIKNTGELFF. The CDR3 nucleotides read TGCAGCGTTGAAGTTATCAAGAACACCGGGGAGCTGTTTTTT.